The subject of this entry is one TCR beta chain. Its antigen is undetermined. The data belong to a study of cytomegalovirus exposure and HLA in healthy donors. Primers: 60 Vbeta forward and 13 Jbeta reverse. Using immunoSEQ multiplex PCR, the repertoire was profiled, and TCRdb retains in-frame clones only, with some absent. The sample lists roughly 150,000 clones, over 80% occurring once. This CDR3 has 20 residues. The V gene's germline CDR1 is LNHDA and CDR2 SQIVND (reference sequence). V lost 9 bases, J lost 0 bases, and 30 bases lay in between. Study-level results: In a later analysis, TCR beta V- and J-gene trimming showed a link to a missense DCLRE1C variant. It was reportedly the case that the classifier diagnosed cytomegalovirus status with high specificity and sensitivity. CMV serostatus was the only recorded immune exposure for donors. Reports indicate that TCR beta sequences accurately predicted the HLA-A and HLA-B alleles of most subjects.

Input material: PBMCs. The TCR was taken from a male donor in good health and CMV-seronegative. J is TRBJ1-3 and V is TRBV19; tentatively, D is TRBD1 (6 bases). The CDR3 region is CASRPGTLTRNRGSGNTIYF. In DNA, the CDR3 is TGTGCCAGCCGACCTGGGACACTAACCCGCAACCGGGGCTCTGGAAACACCATATATTTT.